This T cell receptor beta chain is from a study of blood T cells in healthy people across ages. Overall study findings and caveats: Estimated diversity, derived from one million T cells, was regarded as an underestimate. No conclusive comparison of naive versus antigen-experienced cells was possible with unsorted PBMCs.

Alongside a J-beta primer mix, a sample-barcoded 5' primer served in a second PCR lasting roughly 7 to 11 cycles. Each CDR3 protein is one row after TCRdb ran MiXCR on the 5' RACE reads. The data show some 1,800,000 distinct CDR3 sequences, roughly two fifths seen once. As regards this clonotype: Its specificity is not known.

CDR1 is SGDLS and CDR2 is YYNGEE in the germline V gene. The CDR3 runs 14 residues. V was shortened by 3 bases and J by 0 bases, with 8 bases between the two germline ends. The source of this sequence is a human donor in good health. The sample consisted of blood. The chain has TRBV9 and TRBJ2-3; no clear D. DNA for the CDR3: TGTGCCAGCAGCGGATGGGGTAGCACAGATACGCAGTATTTT. Translation: CASSGWGSTDTQYF.